This T cell receptor (beta chain) is drawn from a study of regulatory T cells in long-lasting Graves disease. The sample's time point: persistent/refractory GD, antithyroid drugs over 5 years with positive TRAb. There was RNA extracted from PBMCs, and the TCR library was made from it. Diagnoses of Graves' disease were made by American Thyroid Association guidelines. Libraries of TCR beta came from iRepertoire HTBI primers plus Arm-PCR of CDR3 regions. One entry per CDR3 protein, called by TCRdb with MiXCR from the multiplex PCR reads. This table has fewer than 400,000 distinct CDR3 sequences, around a fifth appearing once. The sequence was obtained from a female donor with Graves disease. Sequenced here: peripheral blood mononuclear cells (PBMCs), sampled when the disease was refractory, from a patient treated with antithyroid drugs.

DNA of the CDR3: TGTGCCAGCAGTTTTGACTATGGCTACACCTTC. Translated, it gives CASSFDYGYTF. The chain employs TRBV28 and TRBJ1-2; no reliable D call. Trimming took 3 bases from V and 3 from J, leaving 2 bases between them. From germline, CDR1 is MDHEN and CDR2 SYDVKM. The CDR3 consists of 11 residues.